The rows below give T cell receptor beta chains drawn from one sample of a study of spatial heterogeneity in lung cancer. Via MiXCR, TCRdb re-called the 5' RACE reads, giving one row per CDR3 protein. The repertoire holds roughly 3,800 distinct CDR3 sequences, with around 4.6% as singletons. Material: lung tumor tissue, obtained at surgery. The source of these receptors is a female donor with early-stage non-small cell lung cancer. Both conserved end residues are part of each CDR3. Where a row states a size, it is once, few, many or the class of an expanded clone; other rows omit it.

v_call clone_size cdr3_aa
TRBV5-1 medium-sized CASSLSAASYEQYF
TRBV28 NA CASRTPRAKNIQYF
TRBV7-8 large CASSLVGTGQYNEQFF
TRBV7-3 large CASSSLGVAGTGYTF
TRBV5-6 medium-sized CASSRGQGAPQETQYF
TRBV20-1 medium-sized CSASGLAGSIYEQYF
TRBV9 medium-sized CASSGDGTGGRDEKLFF
TRBV27 many CASSFSALAGGDTGELFF
TRBV12-3/TRBV12-4 many CASGRLAGTDTQYF
TRBV5-4 medium-sized CASSSRSGGATDTQYF
TRBV7-8 NA CASSLDWSSHEKLFF
TRBV20-1 medium-sized CSAGLAGLPYNEQFF
TRBV6-2/TRBV6-3 medium-sized CASRYLAEGSYNEQFF
TRBV20-1 many CSASGKSWRNTEAFF
TRBV20-1 NA CSARAGGNYNEQFF
TRBV11-3 many CASSYPFQGNTEAFF
TRBV29-1 many CSAPTGIEQFF
TRBV27 many CASRTWAGDSPLHF
TRBV28 medium-sized CASSLLGQGARQYF
TRBV5-1 NA CASTAALLTDTQYF
TRBV9 many CASSVNPFTDTQYF
TRBV12-3/TRBV12-4 medium-sized CASSFLGQGEGYGYTF
TRBV9 medium-sized CASSVGGLASDTQYF
TRBV6-1 few CASSLKDGYTF
TRBV29-1 medium-sized CSVGQGSTGELFF
TRBV7-3 NA CASSLAGGVSTGELFF
TRBV20-1 many CSASIGESPLHF
TRBV5-1 many CASSGSGYEQYF
TRBV28 many CASIRGGTSSYNEQFF
TRBV29-1 medium-sized CSVAHRGGNTIYF
TRBV20-1 NA CSANSGEGLGEKLFF
TRBV2 medium-sized CASSAGLYNTEAFF
TRBV9 NA CASEVLNTDTQYF
TRBV23-1 many CASSQSEEGRLAGYNEQFF
TRBV12-5 medium-sized CASGSALGGADTEAFF
TRBV20-1 many CSATRGTGVEEQYF
TRBV28 medium-sized CASSLDRINNEQFF
TRBV28 NA CASSLPGQRKTTNEKLFF
TRBV12-5 few CATRGAGMNTEAFF
TRBV19 many CASSPGTGWGETQYF
TRBV9 medium-sized CASSVGGGATQYF
TRBV10-3 many CAISETGLNTEAFF
TRBV12-3/TRBV12-4 many CASRPGQNYGYTF
TRBV6-2/TRBV6-3 NA CASSYYGTGGEKLFF
TRBV15 medium-sized CATSRERLFF